The 7 T cell receptor beta chains given below trace back to one sample, sequenced in a study of identical twins' blood T cells. Via MiXCR, TCRdb re-called the 5' RACE reads, giving one row per CDR3 protein. This sample has fewer than 450,000 distinct CDR3 sequences; approximately 30% occur once, and the top ten carry 5.5% to 7%. What was sequenced was PBMCs. These receptor sequences come from a woman between 18 and 55 years old in good health.

This clonotype was recorded a few times. CDR3 sequence: CSVVARASTGELFF. For the CDR3, the DNA is TGCAGCGTTGTAGCTCGGGCGTCCACCGGGGAGCTGTTTTTT. The chain links TRBV29-1 to TRBJ2-2; D gene ambiguous. CDR3 length equals 14 residues. The V gene lost 4 bases and the J gene lost 4 bases, with 13 bases spanning the gap. CDR1 is SQVTM, CDR2 ANQGSEA, per germline.

The gene calls are TRBV25-1 and TRBJ2-7, with 8 positions matching TRBD2. CDR3 size: 13 residues. Looked up from germline, CDR1 is MGHDK and CDR2 is SYGVNS. After removal of 4 bases from V and 5 bases from J, the junction contained 4 bases not matched to a gene. CDR3 sequence (DNA): TGTGCCAGCAGTGTTAGCGGGAACGACGAGCAGTACTTC. Translating it yields CASSVSGNDEQYF.

DNA of the CDR3: TGCAGCGTCGCTACCACCGGGACAGGGACCACCTACGAGCAGTACTTC. Translated, it gives CSVATTGTGTTYEQYF. V usage is TRBV29-1 and J usage is TRBJ2-7, with 9 nucleotides matching TRBD1. Per the germline V gene, CDR1 is SQVTM and CDR2 is ANQGSEA. Germline trimming cut 6 bases from V and 2 bases from J; bases unmatched to any gene: 14. CDR3 length equals 16 residues.

V is TRBV24-1 and J is TRBJ2-1, with 9 bases aligning to TRBD2. This CDR3 spans 18 amino acids. V was pared by 2 bases and J by 3 bases, with 10 bases of the junction left unmatched. Germline V gene lookup returns CDR1 KGHDR and CDR2 SFDVKD. CDR3 sequence: CATSDCHGGGAIYNEQFF. For the CDR3, the DNA is TGTGCCACCAGTGATTGTCACGGCGGGGGGGCTATCTACAATGAGCAGTTCTTC.

This clonotype has only one observation. Being one base from a much bigger clone, this may be a read error. This sequence joins TRBV29-1 and TRBJ1-1; D gene unclear. The germline CDR1 and CDR2 sequences are SQVTM and ANQGSEA. There are 15 residues in the CDR3. Trimming cost V 0 bases and J 1 base, with 12 bases left between them. The CDR3 bases are TGCAGCGTTGAAGATCGAGGCAGTCGGAACACTGAAGCTTTCTTT. Its protein product is CSVEDRGSRNTEAFF. The variable domain in full, completed from reference TRBV29-1 and TRBJ1-1, reads SAVISQKPSRDICQRGTSLTIQCQVDSQVTMMFWYRQQPGQSLTLIATANQGSEATYESGFVIDKFPISRPNLTFSTLTVSNMSPEDSSIYLCSVEDRGSRNTEAFFGQGTRLTVV.

The chain has TRBV2 and TRBJ2-1; 7 positions agree with TRBD2. J was trimmed by 7 bases and V by 5 bases; bases with no gene match: 5. The CDR3 consists of 13 residues. Germline CDR1 and CDR2: SNHLY and FYNNEI. The CDR3 DNA reads TGTGCCAGCAGTCGGACTAGTAGAAATGAGCAGTTCTTC. Translating it yields CASSRTSRNEQFF.

In the case of this clonotype: Given a much more abundant clone one base away, this may be a read error. The V and J genes are TRBV2 and TRBJ2-3, with D unresolved. Trimming cost V 3 bases and J 5 bases, with 9 bases left between them. This CDR3 is 13 amino acids long. The germline V gene has CDR1 SNHLY and CDR2 FYNNEI. CDR3 sequence: CASSDMDKDTQYF. Written as DNA, the CDR3 is TGTGCCAGCAGTGATATGGATAAAGATACGCAGTATTTT.